Below are 32 T cell receptor beta chains sequenced from a single sample in a study of T cell responses to AZD1222 COVID-19 vaccine. Profiled with immunoSEQ multiplex PCR; TCRdb holds only in-frame clones, not every one. The sample yields 150,000 to 200,000 clones, 90% seen once. The sample was peripheral blood, taken on day 0 of AZD1222 vaccination. All receptors derive from an adult in good health.

V is TRBV6-1 and J is TRBJ2-3; D ambiguous. The length of the CDR3 is 14 residues. The V gene's germline CDR1 is MNHNS and CDR2 SASEGT. The V end lost 1 base, the J end lost 4 bases, and 9 bases lay between the germline ends. The DNA of the CDR3 is TGTGCCAGCAGTGAAGGGATGGTTCCAGATACGCAGTATTTT. It is translated as CASSEGMVPDTQYF.

The sample holds a few counts of this clone. V usage is TRBV18 and J usage is TRBJ2-7; D gene unclear. Trimming left V 2 bases short and J 1 base short, with 6 bases between. The CDR3 loop spans 13 amino acids. Germline loops: CDR1 KGHSH, CDR2 LQKENI. The CDR3 loop is CASSPGKSYEQYF. The CDR3, as DNA: TGTGCCAGCTCACCAGGGAAGTCCTACGAGCAGTACTTC.

This rearrangement joins TRBV4-2 to TRBJ1-4, with D perhaps TRBD1 (5 bases). Trimming took 5 bases from V and 0 from J, leaving 22 bases between them. Germline CDR1 reads LGHNA; CDR2 reads YNFKEQ. The CDR3 consists of 19 residues. In DNA, the CDR3 is TGTGCCAGCAGCGCATCTAGGGGCGGATTACTTGCAACTAATGAAAAACTGTTTTTT. Residues: CASSASRGGLLATNEKLFF.

J is TRBJ1-2 and V is TRBV20-1, with D unresolved. The CDR3 sequence is 11 residues long. The V gene's germline CDR1 is DFQATT and CDR2 SNEGSKA (reference sequence). Written as DNA, the CDR3 is TGCAGCCCCGGTTGGAGCTATGGCTACACCTTC. This translates into CSPGWSYGYTF.

V usage is TRBV30 and J usage is TRBJ1-6; the D is unclear. The V gene's germline CDR1 is GTSNPN and CDR2 SVGIG (reference sequence). Deletions cut 1 base from V and 7 bases from J, with 17 bases between. CDR3 length: 16 amino acids. The CDR3: CAWSEIGFSSNSPLHF. The DNA of the CDR3 is TGTGCCTGGAGTGAAATTGGATTTTCCAGCAATTCACCCCTCCACTTT.

Note on this clone: The same CDR3 also results from other DNA sequences found in this sample. The chain couples TRBV18 to TRBJ2-7; D gene unclear. Germline loops: CDR1 KGHSH, CDR2 LQKENI. The CDR3 spans 11 residues. With 3 bases removed from V and 4 bases from J, the gap between germline ends came to 4 bases. For the CDR3, the DNA is TGTGCCAGCTCACCCGGATACGAGCAGTACTTC. Translating gives CASSPGYEQYF.

The chain is built from TRBV19 and TRBJ1-2, with 8 nucleotides matching TRBD1. The V and J ends lost 3 bases and 5 bases, in that order; junction bases with no gene match: 11. The CDR3 runs to 16 residues. Germline V gene sequence: CDR1 LNHDA, CDR2 SQIVND (reference sequence). CDR3 sequence (DNA): TGTGCCAGTAGTATCCTCGGGACAGGTTGGACGTATGGCTACACCTTC. It encodes CASSILGTGWTYGYTF.

J is TRBJ2-1 and V is TRBV19, with D unresolved. CDR1 and CDR2 from the germline V gene are LNHDA and SQIVND (reference sequence). The CDR3 consists of 13 residues. Trimming pared 7 bases from V and 2 bases from J, leaving 9 bases between. The CDR3 loop is CASINAAYNEQFF. In DNA, the CDR3 is TGTGCCAGTATAAACGCAGCCTACAATGAGCAGTTCTTC. Using reference TRBV19 and TRBJ2-1 for the parts outside the CDR3, the full variable domain is DGGITQSPKYLFRKEGQNVTLSCEQNLNHDAMYWYRQDPGQGLRLIYYSQIVNDFQKGDIAEGYSVSREKKESFPLTVTSAQKNPTAFYLCASINAAYNEQFFGPGTRLTVL.

This clone was recorded a few times. The chain links TRBV6-5 to TRBJ2-1; possible D gene TRBD2, 6 bases. The germline gives CDR1 MNHEY, CDR2 SVGAGI. This CDR3 is 14 amino acids long. Trimming removed 5 bases at V and 0 bases at J, with 8 bases between. In DNA, the CDR3 is TGTGCCAGCAGTCAGCGGGTCTCCTACAATGAGCAGTTCTTC. It yields the protein CASSQRVSYNEQFF.

This rearrangement joins TRBV5-6 to TRBJ1-4; TRBD1 agrees at 7 bases. CDR3 length: 14 amino acids. In germline, CDR1 is SGHDT, CDR2 YYEEEE. V lost 2 bases to trimming and J lost 10 bases; unmatched junction nucleotides: 8. The CDR3 nucleotides are TGTGCCAGCAGCTTCGACAGGGTAATCGGAAAACTGTTTTTT. The encoded protein is CASSFDRVIGKLFF.

This chain uses TRBV6-4 with TRBJ2-7; D ambiguous. Trimming took off 0 bases at V and 9 bases at J, with 18 bases between the two ends. The CDR3 runs 15 residues. Germline-derived CDR1 and CDR2 are MRHNA and SNTAGT. The CDR3 bases are TGTGCCAGCAGTGACTCTAAGGCCCAGGTACGAGGGCAGTACTTC. Amino acid sequence: CASSDSKAQVRGQYF.

This clone was observed a single time. J is TRBJ2-5 and V is TRBV5-1, with D possibly matching TRBD1 (7 bases). V was trimmed by 0 bases and J by 2 bases, leaving 11 bases between them. There are 15 residues in the CDR3. CDR1 is SGHRS, CDR2 YFSETQ, per germline. The CDR3 DNA reads as TGCGCCAGCAGCTTGGGCGGGACAGAACAAGAGACCCAGTACTTC. Its protein is CASSLGGTEQETQYF.

The rearrangement uses TRBV4-1 and TRBJ2-2; TRBD2 aligns across 11 bases. Trimming cost V 8 bases and J 0 bases; bases outside gene matches: 5. Germline loops: CDR1 MGHRA, CDR2 YSYEKL. The CDR3 has 16 amino acids. The CDR3 spells CASALAGAPNTGELFF. The DNA of the CDR3 is TGCGCCAGCGCACTAGCGGGGGCCCCGAACACCGGGGAGCTGTTTTTT.

V and J are TRBV3-1 (or the pseudogene TRBV3-2) and TRBJ2-7, with D unresolved. The CDR3 consists of 13 residues. Trimming pared 0 bases from V and 4 bases from J, leaving 7 bases between. The germline CDR1 and CDR2 sequences are LGHDT and YNNKEL (reference sequence). CDR3 bases: TGTGCCAGCAGCCAAGATCGGAGATACGAGCAGTACTTC. Translation: CASSQDRRYEQYF.

The chain couples TRBV6-5 to TRBJ1-1, with D unclear. The germline V and J ends were trimmed by 7 bases and 6 bases, with 12 bases remaining between them. CDR3 length: 12 residues. Germline CDR1 MNHEY, CDR2 SVGAGI. The CDR3, as DNA: TGTGCCAGCAATCGGGATTGGCCTGAAGCTTTCTTT. Translated: CASNRDWPEAFF.

This chain uses TRBV18 with TRBJ2-3, with 8 nucleotides matching TRBD1. The CDR3 totals 16 residues. V was clipped by 4 bases and J by 6 bases; unmatched bases: 12. Germline CDR1 reads KGHSH; CDR2 reads LQKENI. The CDR3 DNA reads as TGTGCCAGCTCACTGATGGACAGGGCGGAACGGGATACGCAGTATTTT. Translation: CASSLMDRAERDTQYF.

The chain links TRBV5-1 to TRBJ1-2; no clear D. Trimming removed 5 bases at V and 2 bases at J, with 7 bases between. The CDR3 consists of 12 residues. CDR1 and CDR2 (germline): SGHRS, YFSETQ. In nucleotides, the CDR3 is TGCGCCAGCAGGACGGAAAACTATGGCTACACCTTC. This encodes CASRTENYGYTF.

The V gene is TRBV6-1, the J gene TRBJ1-2, with no clear D. V gave up 3 bases and J gave up 0 bases, with 14 bases separating them. The V gene's germline CDR1 is MNHNS and CDR2 SASEGT. This CDR3 is built from 16 residues. The CDR3 is CASSEALWESNYGYTF. CDR3 DNA sequence: TGTGCCAGCAGTGAGGCTTTATGGGAGTCTAACTATGGCTACACCTTC.

The V call is TRBV9, the J call TRBJ2-7; D is unclear. The CDR3 consists of 13 residues. The germline V and J ends were trimmed by 2 bases and 4 bases, with 10 bases remaining between them. CDR1 and CDR2 from the germline V gene are SGDLS and YYNGEE. The CDR3 region is CASSVQVRYEQYF. The CDR3 nucleotides are TGTGCCAGCAGCGTCCAGGTCAGGTACGAGCAGTACTTC.

The V call is TRBV19, the J call TRBJ2-1, with a possible D match to TRBD1 (5 bases). Germline V CDR1 and CDR2: LNHDA, SQIVND (reference sequence). CDR3 length equals 14 residues. The ends were cut back, 2 bases at V and 8 bases at J, with 13 bases in the middle. Here the CDR3 DNA reads TGTGCCAGTAGTATATTGCAGGGCGCCCATGAGCAGTTCTTC. It is translated as CASSILQGAHEQFF.

This chain links TRBV2 with TRBJ2-5; D possibly uses TRBD1 or TRBD2 (5 bases each). V lost 11 bases and J lost 5, with 12 bases in between. This CDR3 is 11 amino acids long. Per germline, CDR1 SNHLY and CDR2 FYNNEI. The CDR3 sequence: CAVRGRETQYF. CDR3 in DNA: TGTGCCGTTCGGGGCCGGGAGACCCAGTACTTC.

The rearrangement joins TRBV12-5 to TRBJ2-3; TRBD1 might be the D (5 bases). Germline lookup yields CDR1 LGHNT and CDR2 FRNRAP. V dropped 6 bases and J dropped 2 bases, with 12 bases sitting between them. The CDR3 consists of 14 residues. The CDR3 DNA reads TGTGCTAGTGGGAACGCGACAGTCACAGATACGCAGTATTTT. It encodes CASGNATVTDTQYF.

The genes are TRBV5-6 and TRBJ1-5; 12 positions match TRBD1. V was clipped by 5 bases and J by 7 bases; unmatched bases: 10. CDR3 length: 16 residues. CDR1 and CDR2 (germline): SGHDT, YYEEEE. CDR3: CASSPSGQGAWQPQHF. CDR3 coding DNA: TGTGCCAGCAGTCCCTCGGGACAGGGGGCTTGGCAGCCCCAGCATTTT.

The rearrangement joins TRBV10-3 to TRBJ2-3; D remains ambiguous. The CDR3 is made up of 15 amino acids. V lost 2 bases and J lost 0, with 9 bases in between. Germline loops: CDR1 ENHRY, CDR2 SYGVKD. This CDR3 is CAISETLTSTDTQYF. For the CDR3, the DNA is TGTGCCATCAGTGAGACGCTTACTAGCACAGATACGCAGTATTTT.

CDR3 DNA sequence: TGTGCCAGCAGCTTGGGCGGGACCGGGGGAGTAAGCAATGAGCAGTTCTTC. This translates into CASSLGGTGGVSNEQFF. The V gene is TRBV11-3, the J gene TRBJ2-1; TRBD2 might be the D (6 bases). Per germline, CDR1 SGHNT and CDR2 YENEEA. This CDR3 has 17 residues. Trimming took 3 bases from V and 6 from J, leaving 21 bases between them.

This rearrangement joins TRBV30 to TRBJ1-6, with 7 bases that match TRBD1. After removal of 5 bases from V and 5 bases from J, the junction contained 6 bases not matched to a gene. From germline, CDR1 is GTSNPN and CDR2 SVGIG (reference sequence). The CDR3 consists of 14 residues. CDR3 residues: CAWGADRDNSPLHF. The CDR3 region has the DNA TGTGCCTGGGGGGCCGACAGGGATAATTCACCCCTCCACTTT.

This clone was detected once. J is TRBJ1-2 and V is TRBV7-9; 10 nucleotides agree with TRBD1. Germline lookup yields CDR1 SEHNR and CDR2 FQNEAQ (reference sequence). J gave up 7 bases and V 5 bases, and 7 bases lay outside the gene matches. The CDR3 covers 14 residues. Here the CDR3 DNA reads TGTGCCAGCAGCGTCTCGGGACAGGGGATTGGCTACACCTTC. Translated, it gives CASSVSGQGIGYTF.

V usage is TRBV10-2 and J usage is TRBJ1-1; D is uncertain. There are 14 residues in the CDR3. Trimming stripped 7 bases from V and 0 bases from J, with 12 bases between. CDR1 WSHSY and CDR2 SAAADI come from the germline V gene. The CDR3 nucleotides are TGCGCCAGCAAGGGCGGTCAGCTGAACACTGAAGCTTTCTTT. Protein: CASKGGQLNTEAFF.

The V call is TRBV9, the J call TRBJ2-7; TRBD1 agrees at 7 bases. Unmatched junction bases numbered 7, after V lost 4 bases and J lost 3 bases. CDR1 and CDR2 (germline): SGDLS, YYNGEE. The CDR3 is 14 amino acids. DNA of the CDR3: TGTGCCAGCAGCTCTTCTCCAGGGGGCTACGAGCAGTACTTC. This translates into CASSSSPGGYEQYF.

The V gene is TRBV6-1, the J gene TRBJ1-2; no definite D call. CDR3 length equals 13 residues. CDR1 MNHNS and CDR2 SASEGT come from the germline V gene. Trimming left V 1 base short and J 7 bases short, with 10 bases between. The CDR3 is CASSEEGTGGYTF. The CDR3 DNA reads TGTGCCAGCAGTGAAGAGGGAACCGGTGGCTACACCTTC.

The chain uses TRBV19 and TRBJ1-5, with TRBD1 identical over 7 bases. CDR1 and CDR2 from the germline V gene are LNHDA and SQIVND (reference sequence). J gave up 1 base and V 4 bases, and 13 bases lay outside the gene matches. The CDR3 totals 18 residues. CDR3 coding DNA: TGTGCCAGTAGTACCCTGACAGGGAGGGGTTTGAGCAATCAGCCCCAGCATTTT. It translates to CASSTLTGRGLSNQPQHF.

This clone appeared a few times. The chain links TRBV7-2 to TRBJ2-7, with D hard to call. The germline gives CDR1 SGHTA, CDR2 FQGNSA. V was pared by 5 bases and J by 0 bases, with 11 bases between. The CDR3 loop spans 14 amino acids. CDR3 nucleotide sequence: TGTGCCAGCAGCGGAGCTCAGTCCTCCTACGAGCAGTACTTC. Translated, it gives CASSGAQSSYEQYF.